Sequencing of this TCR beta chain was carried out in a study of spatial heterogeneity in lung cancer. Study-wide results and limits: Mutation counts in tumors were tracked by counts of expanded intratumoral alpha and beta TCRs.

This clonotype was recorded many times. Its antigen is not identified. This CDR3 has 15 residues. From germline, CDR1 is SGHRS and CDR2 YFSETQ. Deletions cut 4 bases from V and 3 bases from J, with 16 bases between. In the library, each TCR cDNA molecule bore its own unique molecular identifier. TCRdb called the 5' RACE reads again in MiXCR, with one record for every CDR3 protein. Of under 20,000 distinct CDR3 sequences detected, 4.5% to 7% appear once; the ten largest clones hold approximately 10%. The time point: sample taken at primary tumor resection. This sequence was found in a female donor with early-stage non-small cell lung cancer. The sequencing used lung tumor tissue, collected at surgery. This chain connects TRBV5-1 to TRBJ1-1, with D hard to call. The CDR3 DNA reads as TGCGCCAGCAGCCTAAAAGAAGTCTCCCACACTGAAGCTTTCTTT. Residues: CASSLKEVSHTEAFF. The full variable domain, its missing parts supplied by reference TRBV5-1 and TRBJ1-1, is KAGVTQTPRYLIKTRGQQVTLSCSPISGHRSVSWYQQTPGQGLQFLFEYFSETQRNKGNFPGRFSGRQFSNSRSEMNVSTLELGDSALYLCASSLKEVSHTEAFFGQGTRLTVV.